The 21 T cell receptor beta chains below were found in one sample sequenced in a study of cytomegalovirus exposure and HLA in healthy donors. 60 Vbeta and 13 Jbeta primers were used in PCR. Produced via immunoSEQ multiplex PCR; TCRdb's table is partial and in-frame only. The sample lists some 190,000 clones, around 77% seen once, with roughly 1.6% in the top ten. Sample: PBMCs. These receptors were collected from a woman aged 18-29 years in good health and CMV-seronegative.

The V call is TRBV6-5, the J call TRBJ1-2; D is possibly TRBD1 (5 bases). The ends were cut back, 2 bases at V and 6 bases at J, with 10 bases in the middle. The CDR3 contains 13 residues. Germline CDR1 is MNHEY and CDR2 is SVGAGI. The CDR3 region has the DNA TGTGCCAGCAGTTACGACACCAGGGATGGCTACACCTTC. Encoded protein: CASSYDTRDGYTF.

The V and J genes are TRBV7-9 and TRBJ1-2, with D possibly being TRBD1 (6 bases). V gave up 5 bases and J gave up 6 bases, with 10 bases separating them. The germline CDR1 and CDR2 sequences are SEHNR and FQNEAQ (reference sequence). The CDR3 covers 12 residues. This CDR3 is CASSPQGNGYTF. The DNA of the CDR3 is TGTGCCAGCAGCCCACAGGGAAATGGCTACACCTTC.

The rearrangement links TRBV30 to TRBJ1-1, with D possibly being TRBD1 (6 bases). The CDR3 is 14 amino acids. V was clipped by 0 bases and J by 3 bases, with 11 bases between them. Germline V gene sequence: CDR1 GTSNPN, CDR2 SVGIG (reference sequence). The chain's CDR3 is CAWSVYRAHTEAFF. DNA for the CDR3: TGTGCCTGGAGTGTATACAGGGCGCACACTGAAGCTTTCTTT.

Only one count was recorded for this clone. The rearrangement joins TRBV28 to TRBJ1-5; 8 positions match TRBD1. Germline lookup yields CDR1 MDHEN and CDR2 SYDVKM. The CDR3 sequence is 15 residues long. V lost 6 bases to trimming and J lost 8 bases; unmatched junction nucleotides: 12. For the CDR3, the DNA is TGTGCCAGCAGATCCCCCCAGGGGGCTGTTGAGCCCCAGCATTTT. Translated: CASRSPQGAVEPQHF.

The chain uses TRBV5-1 and TRBJ1-6, with a possible D match to TRBD1 (6 bases). CDR1 SGHRS and CDR2 YFSETQ come from the germline V gene. The CDR3 is made up of 17 amino acids. With 4 bases removed from V and 2 bases from J, the gap between germline ends came to 16 bases. The CDR3 DNA is TGCGCCAGCAGCGCCTGGGGGGGGGCGGCCTATAATTCACCCCTCCACTTT. Translating it yields CASSAWGGAAYNSPLHF.

This clone appeared once. CDR3 bases: TGTGCCAGCAGCTTAAACGGGGGGATGGGAGATACGCAGTATTTT. Translated: CASSLNGGMGDTQYF. The genes are TRBV11-3 and TRBJ2-3, with 7 positions matching TRBD2. Germline V gene lookup returns CDR1 SGHNT and CDR2 YENEEA. The CDR3 has 15 amino acids. Trimming at V came to 2 bases and at J to 5 bases, leaving 7 bases not matched to a gene. The full variable domain, completed using reference TRBV11-3 and TRBJ2-3, is EAGVVQSPRYKIIEKKQPVAFWCNPISGHNTLYWYLQNLGQGPELLIRYENEEAVDDSQLPKDRFSAERLKGVDSTLKIQPAELGDSAVYLCASSLNGGMGDTQYFGPGTRLTVL.

This clone was counted a few times. CDR3 sequence reads: CASSSPGDRGGNQPQHF. In DNA, the CDR3 is TGTGCCAGCAGTTCTCCGGGGGACCGAGGGGGCAATCAGCCCCAGCATTTT. V gene TRBV28 combines with J gene TRBJ1-5, with D possibly being TRBD1 (5 bases). Germline CDR1 reads MDHEN; CDR2 reads SYDVKM. V was clipped by 4 bases and J by 2 bases, with 18 bases between them. The CDR3 length is 17 residues.

The J gene is TRBJ2-5, the V gene TRBV6-5, with TRBD1 matching 10 bases. Per the germline V gene, CDR1 is MNHEY and CDR2 is SVGAGI. Unmatched junction bases numbered 4, after V lost 10 bases and J lost 5 bases. The CDR3 sequence is 12 residues long. As DNA, the CDR3 is TGTGCCACCTGGACAGGGGGGGAGACCCAGTACTTC. It specifies CATWTGGETQYF.

The chain carries TRBV7-9 and TRBJ1-1; TRBD1 agrees at 8 bases. V shed 8 bases and J 5 bases; nucleotides not matched to a gene: 10. Germline V lookup: CDR1 SEHNR, CDR2 FQNEAQ (reference sequence). This CDR3 is built from 14 residues. The CDR3 here is CASLDTGGRTEAFF. CDR3 nucleotides: TGTGCCAGCTTAGATACAGGGGGAAGGACTGAAGCTTTCTTT.

This clone was observed once. The rearrangement uses TRBV9 and TRBJ1-2, with 10 positions matching TRBD1. Unmatched junction bases numbered 4, after V lost 7 bases and J lost 1 base. Per the germline V gene, CDR1 is SGDLS and CDR2 is YYNGEE. CDR3 length equals 14 residues. The CDR3 sequence: CASSRTGGNYGYTF. Written as DNA, the CDR3 is TGTGCCAGCTCAAGGACAGGGGGTAACTATGGCTACACCTTC.

This CDR3 is CASSKTENTEAFF. CDR3 nucleotides: TGTGCCAGCAGTAAGACTGAGAACACTGAAGCTTTCTTT. This chain links TRBV6-1 with TRBJ1-1; D remains ambiguous. The ends were cut back, 5 bases at V and 1 base at J, with 8 bases in the middle. The CDR3 consists of 13 residues. Germline loops: CDR1 MNHNS, CDR2 SASEGT.

There are a few counts of this clone. The rearrangement joins TRBV25-1 to TRBJ1-2; TRBD1 aligns across 8 bases. V trimming: 3 bases; J trimming: 3 bases; junction bases outside the gene matches: 3. The CDR3 is 14 residues long. Germline CDR1 is MGHDK and CDR2 is SYGVNS. Here the CDR3 DNA reads TGTGCCAGCAGTGATGTCAGGGGGCACTATGGCTACACCTTC. Translation: CASSDVRGHYGYTF.

The chain employs TRBV27 and TRBJ2-7; 10 bases line up with TRBD1. There are 14 residues in the CDR3. With V trimmed by 6 bases and J by 4 bases, 6 bases remained unmatched. Germline CDR1 MNHEY, CDR2 SMNVEV (reference sequence). The CDR3 DNA follows: TGTGCCAGCAGACGGACAGGGGGAGTATACGAGCAGTACTTC. Translation gives CASRRTGGVYEQYF.

The rearrangement uses TRBV2 and TRBJ1-2; 8 bases match TRBD1. With 8 bases clipped from V and 4 bases from J, the junction kept 9 bases outside the gene matches. There are 14 residues in the CDR3. From germline, CDR1 is SNHLY and CDR2 FYNNEI. The CDR3 DNA reads TGTGCCAGCCCACCCCCCGGGACAGGCTATGGCTACACCTTC. Amino acids: CASPPPGTGYGYTF.

In DNA form, the CDR3 reads TGTGCCAGCAGCTTTGGGACTAGCGCGCTAGCCAAAAACATTCAGTACTTC. It translates to CASSFGTSALAKNIQYF. The rearrangement uses TRBV7-2 and TRBJ2-4; 10 bases align to TRBD2. V lost 3 bases and J lost 0; bases outside the gene matches: 5. CDR3 length: 17 amino acids. Per germline, CDR1 SGHTA and CDR2 FQGNSA. The full variable domain, with the rest looked up from reference TRBV7-2 and TRBJ2-4, is GAGVSQSPSNKVTEKGKDVELRCDPISGHTALYWYRQSLGQGLEFLIYFQGNSAPDKSGLPSDRFSAERTGGSVSTLTIQRTQQEDSAVYLCASSFGTSALAKNIQYFGAGTRLSVL.

This clone has just a few counts. V and J are TRBV6-1 and TRBJ2-3; perhaps TRBD1 as D (7 bases). The V and J ends lost 9 bases and 2 bases respectively, with 18 bases between them. Germline assignment: CDR1 MNHNS and CDR2 SASEGT. This CDR3 contains 15 residues. CDR3 residues: CASLEGGQHTDTQYF. Written as DNA, the CDR3 is TGTGCCAGTCTAGAGGGGGGACAGCACACAGATACGCAGTATTTT.

A remark on this clone: Other DNA sequences in this specimen translate into the identical CDR3. The chain has TRBV5-6 and TRBJ2-1; D not certain. Per germline, CDR1 SGHDT and CDR2 YYEEEE. Between the trimmed V and J ends, which lost 1 base and 4 bases, there was a span of 21 bases. This CDR3 has 18 amino acids. The CDR3 nucleotides are TGTGCCAGCAGCTTGAGTGTACTGCTAAAAGTCGGGTACAATGAGCAGTTCTTC. As protein: CASSLSVLLKVGYNEQFF.

The J gene is TRBJ2-5, the V gene TRBV6-1; TRBD2 matches at 13 bases. Unmatched junction bases numbered 9, after V lost 3 bases and J lost 5 bases. The germline V gene encodes CDR1 MNHNS and CDR2 SASEGT. This CDR3 has 17 amino acids. CDR3 protein: CASSDLLAGGPNETQYF. For the CDR3, the DNA is TGTGCCAGCAGTGACTTACTAGCGGGAGGGCCTAATGAGACCCAGTACTTC.

V and J are TRBV12-5 and TRBJ2-7; D remains ambiguous. This CDR3 comprises 12 residues. Germline V gene data show CDR1 as LGHNT and CDR2 as FRNRAP. Trimming pared 6 bases from V and 2 bases from J, leaving 8 bases between. CDR3 nucleotide sequence: TGTGCTAGTGGCCCCAGCGCCTACGAGCAGTACTTC. It yields the protein CASGPSAYEQYF.

The chain has TRBV15 and TRBJ2-7; unclear D gene. Germline CDR1 and CDR2: LNHNV and YYDKDF (reference sequence). V was pared by 1 base and J by 3 bases, with 16 bases between. The CDR3 sequence is 16 residues long. CDR3 nucleotide sequence: TGTGCCACCAGCAGAGCTAGGCGCTTGAAGGACTACGAGCAGTACTTC. This translates into CATSRARRLKDYEQYF. Full variable domain (outside the CDR3, taken from reference TRBV15 and TRBJ2-7): DAMVIQNPRYQVTQFGKPVTLSCSQTLNHNVMYWYQQKSSQAPKLLFHYYDKDFNNEADTPDNFQSRRPNTSFCFLDIRSPGLGDTAMYLCATSRARRLKDYEQYFGPGTRLTVT.

The chain couples TRBV11-2 to TRBJ1-6; no firm D call. Trimming stripped 1 base from V and 9 bases from J, with 16 bases between. The CDR3 totals 16 residues. Germline V gene data show CDR1 as SGHAT and CDR2 as FQNNGV. The CDR3 spells CASSLVAGSTGSPLHF. The CDR3 bases are TGTGCCAGCAGCTTAGTGGCCGGGAGTACCGGTTCACCCCTCCACTTT.